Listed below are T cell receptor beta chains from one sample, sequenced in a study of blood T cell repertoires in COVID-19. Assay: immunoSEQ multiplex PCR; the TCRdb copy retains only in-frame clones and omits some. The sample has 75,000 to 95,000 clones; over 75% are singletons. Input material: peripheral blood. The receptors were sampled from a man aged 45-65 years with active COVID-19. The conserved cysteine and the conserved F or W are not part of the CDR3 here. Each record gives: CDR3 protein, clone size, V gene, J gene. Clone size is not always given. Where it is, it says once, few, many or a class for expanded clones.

ASSLGQPSNTGELF,-,TRBV7-8,TRBJ2-2
ASSRLPLQNYGYT,-,TRBV6-5,TRBJ1-2
ASSEWGGRGETQY,-,TRBV25-1,TRBJ2-5
ASSQGLAVSYEQY,-,TRBV14,TRBJ2-7
ASSRDRGDGYT,-,TRBV6-5,TRBJ1-2
ASSNERGNQPQH,few,TRBV7-2,TRBJ1-5
ASSQDRFGGLSGYT,-,TRBV4-2,TRBJ1-2
ASSIRTGDNEQF,-,TRBV19,TRBJ2-1
ASSFSTGGRGELF,-,TRBV5-4,TRBJ2-2
ASTPSLNTEAF,-,TRBV12-3/TRBV12-4,TRBJ1-1
ASSLGATGIQF,-,TRBV12-3/TRBV12-4,TRBJ2-1
ASSRPTGGYAYGYT,few,TRBV19,TRBJ1-2
ASTRDFQETQY,-,TRBV5-6,TRBJ2-5
ASSGLWSGELF,-,TRBV25-1,TRBJ2-2
AISESTGKNYGYT,-,TRBV10-3,TRBJ1-2
ASSTGTGANVLT,-,TRBV19,TRBJ2-6
AWSKGYSEPLH,few,TRBV30,TRBJ1-6
ASSQTYGRQYYGYT,-,TRBV4-1,TRBJ1-2
ASIKTGTPEETQY,-,TRBV5-1,TRBJ2-5
ASSPAPPRVNTEAF,-,TRBV18,TRBJ1-1
ASSSLTGDTQY,-,TRBV5-1,TRBJ2-3
ASSAQGAVKGYT,once,TRBV19,TRBJ1-2
ASSQEGLAGEQY,-,TRBV3-1/TRBV3-2,TRBJ2-7
ASSFSSGGFAGELF,once,TRBV28,TRBJ2-2
ASSVTGLAGGIASTDTQY,once,TRBV6-4,TRBJ2-3
AWSVLTEKSGYGYT,few,TRBV30,TRBJ1-2
ASSYRGRRGDIQY,once,TRBV6-5,TRBJ2-4
ASSIDRDSGASYEQY,-,TRBV19,TRBJ2-7
ASSDLAGGSNTQY,many,TRBV6-1,TRBJ2-3
ASSMRAGGPYEQF,-,TRBV19,TRBJ2-1
ASSLGQSETQY,-,TRBV6-5,TRBJ2-5
ASSRGTAYNSPLH,-,TRBV3-1/TRBV3-2,TRBJ1-6
ASSYSNTGELF,-,TRBV11-2,TRBJ2-2
ASSQVLRGSGAYNEQF,-,TRBV4-2,TRBJ2-1
ASSSRSPNRGDRGPHEQF,-,TRBV28,TRBJ2-1
ATIFDSYEAF,once,TRBV6-5,TRBJ1-1
ASRFAFGTDTQY,-,TRBV19,TRBJ2-3
ASSPGTGAMNTEAF,-,TRBV18,TRBJ1-1
ASSLVDRETDTQY,-,TRBV5-4,TRBJ2-3
ASSLAVQGTGELF,-,TRBV5-5,TRBJ2-2
ASSIVSDGYNEQF,once,TRBV19,TRBJ2-1
ATSDLGGASEWGEQF,-,TRBV24-1,TRBJ2-1
ASRINRGQGNTIY,-,TRBV6-6,TRBJ1-3
ASSLGGRGSSGNTIY,-,TRBV5-1,TRBJ1-3
ASSLWRAEDTEAF,once,TRBV28,TRBJ1-1
ASSQVPGGMETQY,-,TRBV4-3,TRBJ2-5
ASSAAVNGVKY,-,TRBV7-3,TRBJ2-7
ASKGEGANSISEQF,-,TRBV19,TRBJ2-1
ASSRGLAGGEQY,-,TRBV3-1/TRBV3-2,TRBJ2-7
ASSLEGAGVSYEQY,-,TRBV5-1,TRBJ2-7
ASSLTCEGGSRSGEQY,-,TRBV7-4,TRBJ2-7
ASSASGQGRGSYT,-,TRBV2,TRBJ1-2
ASSTGRAGINQPQH,few,TRBV28,TRBJ1-5